This T cell receptor beta chain was found in a study of blood T cell repertoires in COVID-19. Assay: immunoSEQ multiplex PCR; the TCRdb copy retains only in-frame clones and omits some. This sample has around 65,000 clones, with about 80% found just once. This TCR derives from a man at least 80 years old with active COVID-19. The sequencing sample was made of peripheral blood.

CDR3 in DNA: TGTGCCAGTAGTATACGGGCGCCCCCCGGGGATGAGCAGTTCTTC. Its translation: CASSIRAPPGDEQFF. The gene calls are TRBV19 and TRBJ2-1; the D gene is possibly TRBD2 (5 bases). Germline loops: CDR1 LNHDA, CDR2 SQIVND (reference sequence). The V end lost 2 bases, the J end lost 8 bases, and 16 bases lay between the germline ends. The CDR3 extends over 15 amino acids.